Listed here are 23 T cell receptor beta chains from one sample, sequenced in a study of T cell responses to AZD1222 COVID-19 vaccine. The protocol was immunoSEQ multiplex PCR, while the TCRdb copy is restricted to in-frame clones and leaves out a portion. The sample includes 50,000 to 55,000 clones, about four fifths of them seen just once. Sequenced material: peripheral blood, taken on day 0 of AZD1222 vaccination. All receptors come from an adult in good health.

V is TRBV28 and J is TRBJ1-6; 9 bases are shared with TRBD1. Germline V gene data show CDR1 as MDHEN and CDR2 as SYDVKM. The CDR3 length is 14 residues. The V gene end was trimmed by 2 bases and the J gene end by 10 bases; junction bases not matched to a gene: 3. The CDR3 region is CASSLGTGRSPLHF. The CDR3 bases are TGTGCCAGCAGTTTAGGGACAGGGAGATCACCCCTCCACTTT.

This chain uses TRBV19 with TRBJ1-4, with D uncertain. This CDR3 spans 16 amino acids. Germline-derived CDR1 and CDR2 are LNHDA and SQIVND (reference sequence). The V gene lost 5 bases and the J gene lost 0 bases, with 13 bases spanning the gap. In DNA, the CDR3 is TGTGCCAGTAGTTCCCCTCGTATGGCAACTAATGAAAAACTGTTTTTT. It is translated as CASSSPRMATNEKLFF. Supplemented by reference TRBV19 and TRBJ1-4, the full variable domain reads DGGITQSPKYLFRKEGQNVTLSCEQNLNHDAMYWYRQDPGQGLRLIYYSQIVNDFQKGDIAEGYSVSREKKESFPLTVTSAQKNPTAFYLCASSSPRMATNEKLFFGSGTQLSVL.

Only a few counts were recorded for this clone. The V gene is TRBV4-2, the J gene TRBJ1-5; D is unresolved. V was cut by 1 base and J by 0 bases, with 7 bases left in between. The length of the CDR3 is 15 residues. Germline V CDR1 and CDR2: LGHNA, YNFKEQ. CDR3 in amino acids: CASSQGENSNQPQHF. The CDR3, as DNA: TGTGCCAGCAGCCAAGGGGAGAATAGCAATCAGCCCCAGCATTTT.

The chain couples TRBV11-3 to TRBJ2-1; unclear D gene. V was trimmed by 3 bases and J by 8 bases, leaving 17 bases between them. CDR1 and CDR2 from the germline V gene are SGHNT and YENEEA. The CDR3 has 15 residues. CDR3 in DNA: TGTGCCAGCAGCTTTTCCCCGATGTCTGGCGATGAGCAGTTCTTC. Its protein is CASSFSPMSGDEQFF. Supplemented by reference TRBV11-3 and TRBJ2-1, the full variable domain reads EAGVVQSPRYKIIEKKQPVAFWCNPISGHNTLYWYLQNLGQGPELLIRYENEEAVDDSQLPKDRFSAERLKGVDSTLKIQPAELGDSAVYLCASSFSPMSGDEQFFGPGTRLTVL.

This sequence joins TRBV19 and TRBJ1-4; 8 positions match TRBD1. The CDR3 has 14 residues. CDR1 and CDR2 from the germline V gene are LNHDA and SQIVND (reference sequence). The J segment lost 8 bases and the V segment lost 7 bases, leaving 9 bases of the junction unmatched. Here the CDR3 reads CASTPTGDPEKLFF. CDR3 sequence (DNA): TGTGCCAGTACCCCGACAGGGGATCCCGAAAAACTGTTTTTT.

CDR3: CASSPVDRDARNTIYF. CDR3 DNA sequence: TGTGCCAGCAGCCCCGTAGATCGGGACGCCCGAAACACCATATATTTT. This chain links TRBV9 with TRBJ1-3, with D tentatively TRBD1 (5 bases). CDR3 length: 16 amino acids. The germline gives CDR1 SGDLS, CDR2 YYNGEE. V lost 4 bases and J 5 bases, leaving 19 bases between the germline ends.

The chain joins TRBV28 to TRBJ2-1; 7 bases are shared with TRBD2. Germline assignment: CDR1 MDHEN and CDR2 SYDVKM. Trimming removed 8 bases from V and 10 bases from J; junction bases left unmatched: 17. The CDR3 has 15 amino acids. CDR3: CASRWGQRGLWEQFF. In nucleotides, the CDR3 is TGTGCCAGCCGCTGGGGTCAGCGGGGTCTTTGGGAGCAGTTCTTC.

The CDR3 DNA follows: TGTGCCAGCACCACCGGGCAGACTGTCGGAAAACTGTTTTTT. Its protein is CASTTGQTVGKLFF. J is TRBJ1-4 and V is TRBV2; D is uncertain. Trimming took 7 bases from V and 10 from J, leaving 19 bases between them. The CDR3 loop spans 14 amino acids. Germline values: CDR1 SNHLY, CDR2 FYNNEI.

This clone has just a few counts. CDR3 nucleotide sequence: TGCGCCAGCAGTGAGGAAGGGACAGGGATCTTCTCATGCGAGCAGTACTTC. Translated, it gives CASSEEGTGIFSCEQYF. The chain is built from TRBV10-1 and TRBJ2-7; TRBD1 matches 9 bases. The CDR3 length is 17 residues. Trimming at V came to 2 bases and at J to 6 bases, leaving 14 bases not matched to a gene. The V gene's germline CDR1 is WNHNN and CDR2 SYGVQD (reference sequence).

This clone was seen just once. This chain uses TRBV2 with TRBJ2-1; TRBD2 matches at 11 bases. Germline V gene lookup returns CDR1 SNHLY and CDR2 FYNNEI. Trimming took 6 bases from V and 4 from J; bases not matched to a gene: 2. The CDR3 consists of 14 residues. The CDR3 spells CASRGLAEYNEQFF. The CDR3 region has the DNA TGTGCCAGCAGGGGACTAGCGGAATACAATGAGCAGTTCTTC.

The chain joins TRBV12-3 or TRBV12-4 to TRBJ2-5, with D unresolved. The CDR3 totals 13 residues. Deletions cut 5 bases from V and 5 bases from J, with 12 bases between. The CDR3 loop reads CASSPVARETQYF. For the CDR3, the DNA is TGTGCCAGCAGTCCCGTTGCCAGGGAGACCCAGTACTTC.

This sequence joins TRBV9 and TRBJ2-1; D is unresolved. CDR1 is SGDLS and CDR2 is YYNGEE in the germline V gene. Between the trimmed V and J ends, which lost 1 base and 5 bases, there was a span of 10 bases. CDR3 length: 14 residues. CDR3 DNA: TGTGCCAGCAGCGTACGGACCGAGAACAATGAGCAGTTCTTC. It translates to CASSVRTENNEQFF.

This clone was detected once. The V call is TRBV6-5, the J call TRBJ1-2; 10 positions agree with TRBD1. The CDR3 has 14 amino acids. The J segment lost 3 bases and the V segment lost 6 bases, leaving 4 bases of the junction unmatched. Germline CDR1 and CDR2: MNHEY and SVGAGI. CDR3 protein: CASRGTGVYYGYTF. CDR3 DNA: TGTGCCAGCAGGGGGACAGGGGTGTACTATGGCTACACCTTC.

The count of this clone is one. This chain connects TRBV19 to TRBJ2-1; 7 bases are shared with TRBD2. The germline V gene encodes CDR1 LNHDA and CDR2 SQIVND (reference sequence). The CDR3 loop spans 15 amino acids. J was trimmed by 4 bases and V by 1 base; bases with no gene match: 4. For the CDR3, the DNA is TGTGCCAGTAGTATAGTTCTAGCGGTATACAATGAGCAGTTCTTC. Translation gives CASSIVLAVYNEQFF.

V usage is TRBV5-4 and J usage is TRBJ1-1, with D unclear. Germline CDR1 SGHNT, CDR2 YYREEE (reference sequence). This CDR3 is 14 amino acids long. Deletions cut 4 bases from V and 7 bases from J, with 17 bases between. CDR3 nucleotide sequence: TGTGCCAGCAGCCCGTTGGAGGGTCGGGGTGAAGCTTTCTTT. Protein product: CASSPLEGRGEAFF. The full variable domain, rest sourced from reference TRBV5-4 and TRBJ1-1, is ETGVTQSPTHLIKTRGQQVTLRCSSQSGHNTVSWYQQALGQGPQFIFQYYREEENGRGNFPPRFSGLQFPNYSSELNVNALELDDSALYLCASSPLEGRGEAFFGQGTRLTVV.

The V and J genes are TRBV19 and TRBJ2-3; 9 positions agree with TRBD1. CDR3 length equals 14 residues. V trimming: 3 bases; J trimming: 7 bases; junction bases outside the gene matches: 5. Germline CDR1 is LNHDA and CDR2 is SQIVND (reference sequence). CDR3 loop: CASSMGQGPNTQYF. CDR3 coding DNA: TGTGCCAGTAGTATGGGACAGGGTCCAAATACGCAGTATTTT.

The gene calls are TRBV11-2 and TRBJ2-1, with a weak D call TRBD2 (5 bases). CDR1 is SGHAT and CDR2 is FQNNGV in the germline V gene. The ends were cut back, 3 bases at V and 4 bases at J, with 13 bases in the middle. There are 15 residues in the CDR3. CDR3 amino acids: CASSFGLRLYNEQFF. CDR3 nucleotide sequence: TGTGCCAGCAGCTTCGGACTGAGGCTGTACAATGAGCAGTTCTTC.

The rearrangement joins TRBV10-2 to TRBJ2-1, with TRBD2 identical over 9 bases. J was trimmed by 4 bases and V by 4 bases; bases with no gene match: 5. Germline-derived CDR1 and CDR2 are WSHSY and SAAADI. This CDR3 spans 15 amino acids. This chain's CDR3 is CASSASGRLYNEQFF. Written as DNA, the CDR3 is TGCGCCAGCAGTGCCAGCGGGAGGTTATACAATGAGCAGTTCTTC.

The chain has TRBV11-3 and TRBJ2-7; D may be TRBD1 (6 bases). This CDR3 contains 12 residues. Per the germline V gene, CDR1 is SGHNT and CDR2 is YENEEA. V lost 5 bases to trimming and J lost 6 bases, with 11 bases between them. The CDR3 here is CASSPGQSEQYF. CDR3 nucleotides: TGTGCCAGCAGCCCCGGACAGTCCGAGCAGTACTTC.

As concerns this clone: The sample contains more than one DNA sequence encoding this CDR3. The chain employs TRBV9 and TRBJ1-2; D is unresolved. V lost 1 base and J lost 4, with 8 bases in between. The CDR3 consists of 13 residues. From germline, CDR1 is SGDLS and CDR2 YYNGEE. CDR3 residues: CASSVRETYGYTF. As DNA, the CDR3 is TGTGCCAGCAGCGTACGCGAGACCTATGGCTACACCTTC.

By sample share, this clone is medium-sized (0.01 to 0.1%). The chain links TRBV3-1 (or the pseudogene TRBV3-2) to TRBJ2-1; 11 bases line up with TRBD2. The length of the CDR3 is 18 residues. Germline V gene sequence: CDR1 LGHDT, CDR2 YNNKEL (reference sequence). V dropped 1 base and J dropped 1; count of bases not matched to a gene: 6. CDR3: CASSQVSTSGSSYNEQFF. As DNA, the CDR3 is TGTGCCAGCAGCCAAGTTAGTACTAGCGGGAGTTCCTACAATGAGCAGTTCTTC.

This rearrangement joins TRBV30 to TRBJ1-4; 9 positions agree with TRBD1. Germline V gene sequence: CDR1 GTSNPN, CDR2 SVGIG (reference sequence). This CDR3 has 17 amino acids. V shed 2 bases and J 0 bases; nucleotides not matched to a gene: 7. The CDR3 DNA is TGTGCCTGGAGTCGGGGACAGGGACTCCCAACTAATGAAAAACTGTTTTTT. Translated, it gives CAWSRGQGLPTNEKLFF.

The chain links TRBV19 to TRBJ2-1; TRBD2 might be the D (6 bases). Germline V gives CDR1 LNHDA, CDR2 SQIVND (reference sequence). The CDR3 length is 15 residues. The V end lost 3 bases, the J end lost 6 bases, and 15 bases lay between the germline ends. The CDR3 DNA follows: TGTGCCAGTAGTATGTTTGGGACTCTAGGCAATGAGCAGTTCTTC. It encodes CASSMFGTLGNEQFF.